The 30 T cell receptor beta chains below were found in one sample sequenced in a study of Ad26.COV2.S vaccination and SARS-CoV-2 variants. Sequenced by immunoSEQ multiplex PCR; TCRdb stores in-frame clones only, minus some. The data show 500,000 or so clones, with around nine tenths seen just once and 9.5% to 15% held by the top ten. Treatment defined: 15 to 20 received Ad26.COV2.S at low or high dose, single or two shots; 5 received placebo; per-sample allocation not given. Material that was analyzed had been drawn on day 63 after the first vaccine or placebo injection. The specimen comprised peripheral blood, sampled in a trial of Ad26.COV2.S vaccine versus placebo. These TCRs come from a person aged 18 to 59 who received the Ad26.COV2.S COVID-19 vaccine or a placebo.

This clone has just one count. V is TRBV10-3 and J is TRBJ1-1; D might be TRBD1 (6 bases). The germline gives CDR1 ENHRY, CDR2 SYGVKD. Trimming cost V 5 bases and J 0 bases, with 10 bases left between them. This CDR3 comprises 14 residues. CDR3 protein: CAISPGTLNTEAFF. In nucleotides, the CDR3 is TGTGCCATCAGTCCCGGGACATTGAACACTGAAGCTTTCTTT.

Points on this clone: This sequence may be a read error, since a much larger clone differs from it by one base. The chain recombines TRBV20-1 with TRBJ1-1; D gene uncertain. The CDR3 has 10 residues. Germline V gene lookup returns CDR1 DFQATT and CDR2 SNEGSKA (reference sequence). Trimming cost V 2 bases and J 7 bases, with 5 bases left between them. The CDR3 DNA follows: TGCAGTGCTAGACAGCTTGAAGCTTTCTTT. It translates to CSARQLEAFF.

The table lists this clone with many counts. The CDR3 region is CASSRTATNTGELFF. CDR3 bases: TGCGCCAGCAGCCGGACAGCTACGAACACCGGGGAGCTGTTTTTT. The chain employs TRBV5-1 and TRBJ2-2; maybe TRBD1 (6 bases). Trimming shortened V by 4 bases and J by 0 bases, and 10 bases separated the two germline ends. The V gene's germline CDR1 is SGHRS and CDR2 YFSETQ. CDR3 length: 15 residues.

V gene TRBV6-6 combines with J gene TRBJ2-1; 8 nucleotides agree with TRBD2. CDR3 length: 15 residues. V was clipped by 7 bases and J by 1 base; unmatched bases: 6. Per germline, CDR1 MNHNY and CDR2 SVGAGI (reference sequence). CDR3 amino acids: CASTLLAVSYNEQFF. As DNA, the CDR3 is TGTGCCAGCACCTTACTAGCGGTTTCCTACAATGAGCAGTTCTTC.

The chain recombines TRBV28 with TRBJ1-6; D might be TRBD1 (5 bases). The V end lost 6 bases, the J end lost 2 bases, and 17 bases lay between the germline ends. Germline CDR1 MDHEN, CDR2 SYDVKM. The CDR3 is 17 residues long. CDR3 residues: CASRSPKQQAYNSPLHF. In nucleotides, the CDR3 is TGTGCCAGCAGATCCCCGAAACAACAGGCCTATAATTCACCCCTCCACTTT.

The chain uses TRBV11-2 and TRBJ2-1, with 9 bases that match TRBD2. V was pared by 4 bases and J by 2 bases, with 3 bases of the junction left unmatched. Germline V lookup: CDR1 SGHAT, CDR2 FQNNGV. The CDR3 sequence is 15 residues long. CDR3 coding DNA: TGTGCCAGCAGCTCCACTAGCGGGCCCTACAATGAGCAGTTCTTC. Residues: CASSSTSGPYNEQFF.

Comments on this clone: One end of the junction varies from germline; a read error may be responsible. As DNA, the CDR3 is TGTGCCAGCTCACTACGACAGGGGGCGGTTTGGTTC. This encodes CASSLRQGAVWF. This rearrangement joins TRBV18 to TRBJ2-7, with 10 bases matching TRBD1. The CDR3 totals 12 residues. Germline lookup yields CDR1 KGHSH and CDR2 LQKENI.

The chain is built from TRBV19 and TRBJ1-5, with no clear D. Germline values: CDR1 LNHDA, CDR2 SQIVND (reference sequence). CDR3 size: 15 residues. The V end lost 3 bases, the J end lost 4 bases, and 13 bases lay between the germline ends. CDR3 sequence (DNA): TGTGCCAGTAGTATCATCCGGGCGTCGAATCAGCCCCAGCATTTT. Encoded protein: CASSIIRASNQPQHF.

V and J are TRBV6-5 and TRBJ1-5; the D gene is possibly TRBD1 (6 bases). Trimming took 5 bases from V and 2 from J, leaving 7 bases between them. The germline gives CDR1 MNHEY, CDR2 SVGAGI. The CDR3 runs to 13 residues. The CDR3 protein is CASSPGGNQPQHF. The DNA of the CDR3 is TGTGCCAGCAGTCCAGGGGGCAATCAGCCCCAGCATTTT.

The chain combines TRBV28 with TRBJ2-6; TRBD1 might be the D (5 bases). CDR1 MDHEN and CDR2 SYDVKM come from the germline V gene. V was trimmed by 4 bases and J by 2 bases, leaving 12 bases between them. This CDR3 has 16 residues. The CDR3 sequence is CASSSGAIAGANVLTF. The CDR3 region has the DNA TGTGCCAGCAGTTCTGGGGCAATCGCTGGGGCCAACGTCCTGACTTTC.

The gene calls are TRBV7-9 and TRBJ1-5; TRBD1 matches at 9 bases. The ends lost 5 bases at V and 3 bases at J; junction bases unmatched: 8. Germline lookup yields CDR1 SEHNR and CDR2 FQNEAQ (reference sequence). The CDR3 extends over 16 amino acids. CDR3 region: CASSRSGTGINQPQHF. For the CDR3, the DNA is TGTGCCAGCAGCCGTTCCGGGACAGGGATCAATCAGCCCCAGCATTTT.

The rearrangement links TRBV19 to TRBJ1-2, with D perhaps matching TRBD1 (5 bases). Trimming left V 4 bases short and J 8 bases short, with 14 bases between. Germline V CDR1 and CDR2: LNHDA, SQIVND (reference sequence). This CDR3 has 13 amino acids. This CDR3 is CASSTGPGGGYTF. The CDR3 DNA reads TGTGCCAGTAGTACGGGGCCCGGAGGGGGCTACACCTTC.

J is TRBJ2-1 and V is TRBV7-9; possibly TRBD2 for D (6 bases). V lost 5 bases and J lost 2, with 13 bases in between. Germline CDR1 and CDR2: SEHNR and FQNEAQ (reference sequence). The CDR3 spans 15 residues. CDR3 DNA sequence: TGTGCCAGCAGCACGACTAGTTTACCCTACAATGAGCAGTTCTTC. Protein product: CASSTTSLPYNEQFF.

This clone was seen a few times. The chain is built from TRBV5-4 and TRBJ2-7; possibly TRBD2 for D (6 bases). CDR1 and CDR2 from the germline V gene are SGHNT and YYREEE (reference sequence). V was trimmed by 0 bases and J by 0 bases, leaving 10 bases between them. The CDR3 totals 15 residues. The CDR3 loop is CASSLGGTSSYEQYF. The CDR3 DNA sequence: TGTGCCAGCAGCTTGGGCGGGACGAGCTCCTACGAGCAGTACTTC.

The J gene is TRBJ1-1, the V gene TRBV19; D perhaps matches TRBD1 (6 bases). The CDR3 consists of 14 residues. In germline, CDR1 is LNHDA, CDR2 SQIVND (reference sequence). The V end was cut by 3 bases, the J end by 1 base, with 9 bases between. DNA of the CDR3: TGTGCCAGTAGTATCAGGGGACCGAACACTGAAGCTTTCTTT. This translates into CASSIRGPNTEAFF.

V is TRBV7-6 and J is TRBJ2-7, with 9 bases lining up with TRBD1. The germline V gene encodes CDR1 SGHVS and CDR2 FNYEAQ. The CDR3 has 16 amino acids. Losses at the gene ends were 5 bases for V and 0 bases for J; bases not matched to a gene: 8. CDR3 loop: CASSPGTGSGSYEQYF. The CDR3 nucleotides read TGTGCCAGCAGCCCGGGGACAGGGTCGGGCTCCTACGAGCAGTACTTC.

V gene TRBV7-2 combines with J gene TRBJ1-1; TRBD1 aligns across 8 bases. The V gene end was trimmed by 6 bases and the J gene end by 6 bases; junction bases not matched to a gene: 9. The germline CDR1 and CDR2 sequences are SGHTA and FQGNSA. CDR3 length: 14 residues. CDR3 in amino acids: CASRTGVSVAEAFF. The CDR3 DNA sequence: TGTGCCAGCAGGACAGGGGTGTCAGTCGCTGAAGCTTTCTTT.

V and J are TRBV4-3 and TRBJ2-7, with D perhaps matching TRBD1 (5 bases). The CDR3 spans 15 residues. Germline V gene data show CDR1 as LGHNA and CDR2 as YSLEER. V lost 0 bases, J lost 2 bases, and 11 bases lay in between. CDR3 DNA: TGCGCCAGCAGCCAAGATGTAGGGGCCCCCTACGAGCAGTACTTC. Translated, it gives CASSQDVGAPYEQYF.

The chain employs TRBV4-3 and TRBJ2-7; D not certain. The ends were cut back, 0 bases at V and 3 bases at J, with 6 bases in the middle. Germline lookup yields CDR1 LGHNA and CDR2 YSLEER. CDR3 length: 13 residues. CDR3 protein: CASSQEPSYEQYF. The CDR3 bases are TGCGCCAGCAGCCAAGAGCCCAGCTACGAGCAGTACTTC.

This clone came up once. V is TRBV11-3 and J is TRBJ2-3, with TRBD2 matching over 8 bases. V dropped 5 bases and J dropped 2; count of bases not matched to a gene: 6. From germline, CDR1 is SGHNT and CDR2 YENEEA. The CDR3 runs 15 residues. The DNA of the CDR3 is TGTGCCAGCAGCCCCGCTAGCGGGTACACAGATACGCAGTATTTT. Encoded protein: CASSPASGYTDTQYF.

The rearrangement links TRBV28 to TRBJ2-2, with D maybe TRBD2 (5 bases). Germline CDR1 and CDR2: MDHEN and SYDVKM. There are 17 residues in the CDR3. Trimming shortened V by 1 base and J by 4 bases, and 16 bases separated the two germline ends. In DNA form, the CDR3 reads TGTGCCAGCAGTTTATTTTACCCCCCCCGGGGCACCGGGGAGCTGTTTTTT. Amino acid sequence: CASSLFYPPRGTGELFF.

In its sample, this clone was seen a few times. V is TRBV28 and J is TRBJ1-2; a weak D match, TRBD1 (6 bases). The CDR3 has 15 residues. CDR1 is MDHEN, CDR2 SYDVKM, per germline. Trimming took off 6 bases at V and 8 bases at J, with 22 bases between the two ends. Here the CDR3 reads CASRPTPDRLGGYTF. The CDR3 DNA follows: TGTGCCAGCAGACCCACTCCCGACAGGCTGGGCGGCTACACCTTC.

This clone was seen more than once but under ten times. The chain joins TRBV30 to TRBJ2-1; 14 positions agree with TRBD2. This CDR3 comprises 18 residues. Germline-derived CDR1 and CDR2 are GTSNPN and SVGIG (reference sequence). V dropped 3 bases and J dropped 0; count of bases not matched to a gene: 7. The CDR3 region has the DNA TGTGCCTGGAGAAGTACAGGACTAGCGGGAGGCTCCTACAATGAGCAGTTCTTC. Its protein is CAWRSTGLAGGSYNEQFF.

This clone was detected a few times. The gene calls are TRBV6-6 and TRBJ1-2; TRBD1 aligns across 9 bases. Per the germline V gene, CDR1 is MNHNY and CDR2 is SVGAGI (reference sequence). This CDR3 has 13 residues. V gave up 6 bases and J gave up 2 bases; unmatched junction bases: 1. The CDR3 loop is CASRGQGNYGYTF. CDR3 DNA: TGTGCCAGCAGAGGACAGGGGAACTATGGCTACACCTTC.

The V call is TRBV4-3, the J call TRBJ1-1, with 7 bases aligning to TRBD1. The CDR3 spans 14 residues. Germline loops: CDR1 LGHNA, CDR2 YSLEER. V was clipped by 6 bases and J by 3 bases; unmatched bases: 7. The CDR3 loop is CASRYTGVDTEAFF. The DNA of the CDR3 is TGCGCCAGCAGATATACAGGGGTGGACACTGAAGCTTTCTTT.

About this clone itself: This sample also contains other DNA sequences that code for the same CDR3. The genes are TRBV27 and TRBJ2-7, with D tentatively TRBD1 or TRBD2 (5 bases each). Germline CDR1 is MNHEY and CDR2 is SMNVEV (reference sequence). Trimming pared 5 bases from V and 4 bases from J, leaving 12 bases between. This CDR3 has 13 residues. The CDR3 region has the DNA TGTGCCAGCAGTCCGGGACGGACTTACGAGCAGTACTTC. Its translation is CASSPGRTYEQYF.

Comments on this clone: The CDR3 does not end in the conserved phenylalanine or tryptophan, so this is likely a read error. It is unclear where the CDR3 begins or ends on the DNA, so no DNA is shown, and the CDR3 is as TCRdb lists it. The genes are TRBV21-1 and TRBJ2-7. TRBV21-1 is annotated as a pseudogene. The CDR3 is 9 residues long, ends included. CDR3 protein: CASSNRKGC.

The rearrangement links TRBV7-2 to TRBJ2-5; D possibly matches TRBD1 or TRBD2 (5 bases each). The CDR3 spans 13 residues. Trimming stripped 4 bases from V and 6 bases from J, with 12 bases between. The germline V gene has CDR1 SGHTA and CDR2 FQGNSA. CDR3 residues: CASSSGWGKTQYF. CDR3 sequence (DNA): TGTGCCAGCAGCTCGGGATGGGGGAAGACCCAGTACTTC.

The rearrangement uses TRBV10-3 and TRBJ2-7; no definite D call. Per the germline V gene, CDR1 is ENHRY and CDR2 is SYGVKD. The CDR3 is 14 residues long. Trimming removed 0 bases at V and 7 bases at J, with 13 bases between. CDR3 DNA sequence: TGTGCCATCAGTGAGTCGGTGACATTCGGGGAGCAGTACTTC. Translation gives CAISESVTFGEQYF.

This rearrangement joins TRBV28 to TRBJ1-6, with 7 bases aligning to TRBD1. Germline V gene data show CDR1 as MDHEN and CDR2 as SYDVKM. V lost 5 bases, J lost 5 bases, and 6 bases stayed unmatched. This CDR3 has 15 residues. CDR3 DNA sequence: TGTGCCAGCAGTCTTCGACAGGGAAATAATTCACCCCTCCACTTT. This gives the protein CASSLRQGNNSPLHF.